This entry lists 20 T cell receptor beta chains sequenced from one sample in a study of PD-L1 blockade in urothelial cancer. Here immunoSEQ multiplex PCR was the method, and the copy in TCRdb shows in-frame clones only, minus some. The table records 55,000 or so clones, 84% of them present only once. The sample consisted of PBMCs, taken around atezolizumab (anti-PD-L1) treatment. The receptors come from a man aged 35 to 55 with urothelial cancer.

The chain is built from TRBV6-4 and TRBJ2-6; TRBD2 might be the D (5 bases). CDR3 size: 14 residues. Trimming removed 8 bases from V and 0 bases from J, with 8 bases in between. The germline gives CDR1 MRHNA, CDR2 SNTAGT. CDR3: CASADFSGANVLTF. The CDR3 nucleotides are TGTGCCAGCGCGGACTTCTCTGGGGCCAACGTCCTGACTTTC.

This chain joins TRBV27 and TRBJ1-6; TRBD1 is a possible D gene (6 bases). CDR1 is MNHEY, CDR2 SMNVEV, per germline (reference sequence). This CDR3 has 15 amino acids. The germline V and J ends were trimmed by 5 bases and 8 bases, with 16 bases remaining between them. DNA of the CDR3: TGTGCCAGCAGTAGACGGACCTCAGGGGATTCACCCCTCCACTTT. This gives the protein CASSRRTSGDSPLHF.

The CDR3 sequence: CSASTGTGGGNGYTF. The CDR3 DNA reads as TGCAGCGCCTCGACCGGGACAGGGGGCGGGAATGGCTACACCTTC. The chain carries TRBV29-1 and TRBJ1-2; 12 nucleotides match TRBD1. This CDR3 has 15 residues. Trimming removed 7 bases from V and 6 bases from J; junction bases left unmatched: 12. The germline V gene has CDR1 SQVTM and CDR2 ANQGSEA.

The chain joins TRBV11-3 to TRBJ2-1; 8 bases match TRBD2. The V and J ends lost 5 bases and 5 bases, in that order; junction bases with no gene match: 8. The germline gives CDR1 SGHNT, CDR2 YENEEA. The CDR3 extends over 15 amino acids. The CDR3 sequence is CASSPGLAYHNEQFF. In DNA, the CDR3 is TGTGCCAGCAGCCCCGGACTAGCTTATCACAATGAGCAGTTCTTC. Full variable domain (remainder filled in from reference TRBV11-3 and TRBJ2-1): EAGVVQSPRYKIIEKKQPVAFWCNPISGHNTLYWYLQNLGQGPELLIRYENEEAVDDSQLPKDRFSAERLKGVDSTLKIQPAELGDSAVYLCASSPGLAYHNEQFFGPGTRLTVL.

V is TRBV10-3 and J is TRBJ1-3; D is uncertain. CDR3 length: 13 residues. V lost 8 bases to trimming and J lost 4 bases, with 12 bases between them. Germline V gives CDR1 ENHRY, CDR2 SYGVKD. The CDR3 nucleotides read TGTGCCATCCGAGGAGTAGACGGAAACACCATATATTTT. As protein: CAIRGVDGNTIYF.

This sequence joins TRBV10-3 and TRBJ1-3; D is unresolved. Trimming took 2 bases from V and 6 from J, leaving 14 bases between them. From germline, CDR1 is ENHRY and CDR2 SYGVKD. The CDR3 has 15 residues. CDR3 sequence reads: CAISEPDSRENTIYF. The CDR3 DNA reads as TGTGCCATCAGTGAGCCCGACTCGAGGGAAAACACCATATATTTT.

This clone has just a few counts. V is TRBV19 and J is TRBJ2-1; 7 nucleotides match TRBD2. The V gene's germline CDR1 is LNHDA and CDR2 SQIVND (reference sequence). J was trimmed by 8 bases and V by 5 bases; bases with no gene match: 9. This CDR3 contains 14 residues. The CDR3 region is CASSLNSAGDEQFF. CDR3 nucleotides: TGTGCCAGTAGTCTCAACTCCGCGGGGGATGAGCAGTTCTTC.

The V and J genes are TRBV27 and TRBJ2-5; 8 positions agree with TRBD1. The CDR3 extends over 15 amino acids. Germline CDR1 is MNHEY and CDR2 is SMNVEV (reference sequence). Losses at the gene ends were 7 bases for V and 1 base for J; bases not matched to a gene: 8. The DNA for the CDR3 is TGTGCCAGCAAGGTTCTAGGGACAGGCCAAGAGACCCAGTACTTC. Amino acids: CASKVLGTGQETQYF.

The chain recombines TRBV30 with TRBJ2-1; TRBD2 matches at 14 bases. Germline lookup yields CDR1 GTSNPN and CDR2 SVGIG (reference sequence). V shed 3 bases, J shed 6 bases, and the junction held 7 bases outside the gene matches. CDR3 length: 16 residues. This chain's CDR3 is CAWRTMGLAGANEQFF. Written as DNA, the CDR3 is TGTGCCTGGAGGACCATGGGACTAGCGGGAGCCAATGAGCAGTTCTTC.

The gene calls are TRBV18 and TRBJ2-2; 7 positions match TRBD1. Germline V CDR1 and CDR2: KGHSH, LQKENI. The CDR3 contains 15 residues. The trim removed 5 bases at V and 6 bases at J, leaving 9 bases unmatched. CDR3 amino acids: CASSTGTVKAGELFF. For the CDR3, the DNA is TGTGCCAGCTCAACCGGGACAGTAAAAGCCGGGGAGCTGTTTTTT.

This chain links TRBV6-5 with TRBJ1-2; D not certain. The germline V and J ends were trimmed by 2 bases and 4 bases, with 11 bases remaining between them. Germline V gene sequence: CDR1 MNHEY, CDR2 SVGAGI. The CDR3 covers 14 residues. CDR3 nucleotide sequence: TGTGCCAGCAGTTACGAGGAAACCGGCTATGGCTACACCTTC. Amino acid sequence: CASSYEETGYGYTF.

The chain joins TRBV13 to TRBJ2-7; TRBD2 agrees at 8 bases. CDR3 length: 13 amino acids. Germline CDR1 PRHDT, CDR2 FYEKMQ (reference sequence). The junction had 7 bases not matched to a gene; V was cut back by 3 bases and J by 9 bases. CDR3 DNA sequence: TGTGCCAGCAGCTTGAAAGCGGGAGTGGGGCAGTACTTC. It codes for CASSLKAGVGQYF.

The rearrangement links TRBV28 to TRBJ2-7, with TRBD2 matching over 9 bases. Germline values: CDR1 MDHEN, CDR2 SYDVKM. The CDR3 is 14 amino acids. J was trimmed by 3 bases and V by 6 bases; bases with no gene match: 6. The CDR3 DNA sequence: TGTGCCAGCAGCGAGCGGGGGGTGGGCTACGAGCAGTACTTC. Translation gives CASSERGVGYEQYF.

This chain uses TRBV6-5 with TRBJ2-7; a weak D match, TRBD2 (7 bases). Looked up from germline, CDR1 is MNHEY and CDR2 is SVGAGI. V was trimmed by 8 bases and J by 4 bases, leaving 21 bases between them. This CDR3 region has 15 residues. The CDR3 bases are TGTGCCAGCCGCGTACAGGGAGGGCCGGGGTACGAGCAGTACTTC. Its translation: CASRVQGGPGYEQYF.

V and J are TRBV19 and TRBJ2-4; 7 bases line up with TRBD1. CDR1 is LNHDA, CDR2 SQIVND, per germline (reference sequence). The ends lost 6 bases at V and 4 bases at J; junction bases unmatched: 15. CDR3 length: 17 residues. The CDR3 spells CASSSLGTGVGKNIQYF. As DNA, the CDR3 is TGTGCCAGTAGCTCCTTAGGAACAGGGGTCGGGAAAAACATTCAGTACTTC. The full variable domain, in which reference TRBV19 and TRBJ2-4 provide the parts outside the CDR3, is DGGITQSPKYLFRKEGQNVTLSCEQNLNHDAMYWYRQDPGQGLRLIYYSQIVNDFQKGDIAEGYSVSREKKESFPLTVTSAQKNPTAFYLCASSSLGTGVGKNIQYFGAGTRLSVL.

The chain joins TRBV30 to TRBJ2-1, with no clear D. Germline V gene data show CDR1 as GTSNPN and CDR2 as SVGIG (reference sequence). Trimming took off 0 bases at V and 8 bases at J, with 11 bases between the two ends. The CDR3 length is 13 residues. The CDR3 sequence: CAWSVRSSHEQFF. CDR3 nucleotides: TGTGCCTGGAGTGTTCGGTCATCCCATGAGCAGTTCTTC. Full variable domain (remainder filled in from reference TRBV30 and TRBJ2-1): SQTIHQWPATLVQPVGSPLSLECTVEGTSNPNLYWYRQAAGRGLQLLFYSVGIGQISSEVPQNLSASRPQDRQFILSSKKLLLSDSGFYLCAWSVRSSHEQFFGPGTRLTVL.

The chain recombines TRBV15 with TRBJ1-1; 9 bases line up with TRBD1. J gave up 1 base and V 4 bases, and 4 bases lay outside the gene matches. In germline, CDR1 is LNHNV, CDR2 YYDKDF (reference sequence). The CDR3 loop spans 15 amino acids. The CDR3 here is CATSTQGAGNTEAFF. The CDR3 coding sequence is TGTGCCACCAGCACACAGGGGGCTGGGAACACTGAAGCTTTCTTT.

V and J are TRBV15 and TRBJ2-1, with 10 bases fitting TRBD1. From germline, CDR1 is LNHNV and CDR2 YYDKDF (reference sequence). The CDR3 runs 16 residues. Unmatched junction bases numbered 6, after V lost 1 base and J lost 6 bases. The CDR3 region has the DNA TGTGCCACCAGCAGAGGGGTCCGGACAGGGGGCAATGAGCAGTTCTTC. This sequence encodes CATSRGVRTGGNEQFF.

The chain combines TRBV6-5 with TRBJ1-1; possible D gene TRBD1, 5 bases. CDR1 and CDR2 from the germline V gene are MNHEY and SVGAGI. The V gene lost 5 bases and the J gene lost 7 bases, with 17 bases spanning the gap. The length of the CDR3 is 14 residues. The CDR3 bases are TGTGCCAGCAGTGCCCAGCGACAGACCCATGAAGCTTTCTTT. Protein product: CASSAQRQTHEAFF.

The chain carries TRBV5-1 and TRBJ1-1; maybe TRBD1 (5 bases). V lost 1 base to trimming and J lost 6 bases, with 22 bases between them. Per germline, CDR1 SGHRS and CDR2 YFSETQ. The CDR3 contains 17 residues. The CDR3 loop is CASSLRGRSELRAEAFF. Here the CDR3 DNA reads TGCGCCAGCAGCTTGAGGGGCCGATCAGAACTCAGGGCTGAAGCTTTCTTT.